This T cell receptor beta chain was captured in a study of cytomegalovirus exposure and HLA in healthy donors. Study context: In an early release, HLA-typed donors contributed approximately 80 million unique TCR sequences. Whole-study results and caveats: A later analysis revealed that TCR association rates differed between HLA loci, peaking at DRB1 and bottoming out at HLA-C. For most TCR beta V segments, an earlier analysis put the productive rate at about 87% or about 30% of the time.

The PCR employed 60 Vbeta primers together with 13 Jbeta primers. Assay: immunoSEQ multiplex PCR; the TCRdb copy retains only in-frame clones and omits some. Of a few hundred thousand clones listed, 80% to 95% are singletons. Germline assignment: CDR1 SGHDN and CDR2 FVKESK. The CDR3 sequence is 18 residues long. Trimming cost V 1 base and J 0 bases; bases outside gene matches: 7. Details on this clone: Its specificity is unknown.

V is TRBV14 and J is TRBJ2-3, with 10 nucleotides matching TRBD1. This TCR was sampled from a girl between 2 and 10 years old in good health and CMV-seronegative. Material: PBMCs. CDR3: CASSQGGQGTISTDTQYF. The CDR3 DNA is TGTGCCAGCAGCCAAGGGGGACAGGGGACCATTAGCACAGATACGCAGTATTTT.